Here is one T cell receptor (beta chain) with its context. Only in-frame clones appear in the TCRdb table, and some are missing; sequencing was by immunoSEQ multiplex PCR. Of nearly 55,000 clones in the sample, around 85% were seen once. This entry comes from a study of T cell clones after liver transplantation. The origin of this receptor is a human donor who received a liver transplant. The sample in question was CD4+ T cells from blood, obtained before liver transplant.

CDR3 DNA sequence: TGTGCCAGCAGCCGGACAGTCCAAGAGACCCAGTACTTC. This encodes CASSRTVQETQYF. V is TRBV7-8 and J is TRBJ2-5; D is perhaps TRBD1 (6 bases). V shed 5 bases and J shed 1 base, with 8 bases lying between them. This CDR3 region has 13 residues. The germline V gene has CDR1 SGHVS and CDR2 FQNEAQ.